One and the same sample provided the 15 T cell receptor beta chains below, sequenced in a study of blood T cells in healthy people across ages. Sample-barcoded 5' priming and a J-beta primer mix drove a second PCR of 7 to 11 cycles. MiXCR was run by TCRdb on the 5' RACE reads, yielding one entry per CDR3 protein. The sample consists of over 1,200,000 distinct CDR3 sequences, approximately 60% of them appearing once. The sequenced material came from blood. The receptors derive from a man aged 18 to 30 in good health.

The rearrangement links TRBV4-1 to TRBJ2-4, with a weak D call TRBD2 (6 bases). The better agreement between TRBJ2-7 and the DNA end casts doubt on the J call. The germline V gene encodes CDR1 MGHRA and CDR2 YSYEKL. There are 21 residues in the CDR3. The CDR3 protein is CASSQDYFGGAHLLYSYEQYF. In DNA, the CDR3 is TGCGCCAGCAGCCAAGATTACTTCGGAGGGGCACACCTATTATACTCCTACGAGCAGTACTTC.

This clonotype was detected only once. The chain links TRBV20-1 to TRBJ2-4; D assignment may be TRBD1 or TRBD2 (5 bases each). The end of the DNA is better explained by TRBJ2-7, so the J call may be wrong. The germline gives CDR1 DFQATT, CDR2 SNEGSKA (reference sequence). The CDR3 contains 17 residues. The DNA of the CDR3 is TGCAGTGCTAGAGATCCTTACGACGCGACGGGACCCGACGAGCAGTACTTC. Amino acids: CSARDPYDATGPDEQYF.

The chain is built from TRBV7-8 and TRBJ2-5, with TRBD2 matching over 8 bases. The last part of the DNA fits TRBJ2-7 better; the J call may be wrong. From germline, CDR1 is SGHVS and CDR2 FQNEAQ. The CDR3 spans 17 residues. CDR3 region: CASSPPNSGVISYEQYF. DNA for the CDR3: TGTGCCAGCAGCCCCCCTAATAGCGGGGTTATCTCCTACGAGCAGTACTTC.

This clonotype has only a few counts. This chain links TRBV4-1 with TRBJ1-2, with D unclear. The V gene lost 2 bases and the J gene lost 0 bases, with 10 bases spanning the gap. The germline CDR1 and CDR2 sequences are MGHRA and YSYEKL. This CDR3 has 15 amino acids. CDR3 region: CASSQLYGSNYGYTF. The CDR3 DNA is TGCGCCAGCAGCCAATTGTACGGGTCTAACTATGGCTACACCTTC.

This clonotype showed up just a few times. CDR3 amino acids: CSVNPAGAYGYTF. CDR3 DNA: TGCAGCGTGAACCCTGCAGGGGCCTATGGCTACACCTTC. The chain links TRBV29-1 to TRBJ1-2; possibly TRBD1 for D (6 bases). V was trimmed by 6 bases and J by 4 bases, leaving 15 bases between them. Germline CDR1 reads SQVTM; CDR2 reads ANQGSEA. This CDR3 comprises 13 residues.

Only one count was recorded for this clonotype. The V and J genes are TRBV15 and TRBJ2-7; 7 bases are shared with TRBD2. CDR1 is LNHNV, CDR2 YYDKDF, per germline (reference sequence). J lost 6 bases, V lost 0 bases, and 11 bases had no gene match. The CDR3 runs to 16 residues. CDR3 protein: CATSRDRRGDLCEQYF. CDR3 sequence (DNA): TGTGCCACCAGCAGAGATCGACGGGGGGACTTGTGCGAGCAGTACTTC.

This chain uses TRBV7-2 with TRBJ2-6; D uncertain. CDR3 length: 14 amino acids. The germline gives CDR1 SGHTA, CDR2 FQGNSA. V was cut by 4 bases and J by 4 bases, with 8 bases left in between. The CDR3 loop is CASSSALGANVLTF. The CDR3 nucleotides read TGTGCCAGCAGCTCAGCCCTCGGGGCCAACGTCCTGACTTTC.

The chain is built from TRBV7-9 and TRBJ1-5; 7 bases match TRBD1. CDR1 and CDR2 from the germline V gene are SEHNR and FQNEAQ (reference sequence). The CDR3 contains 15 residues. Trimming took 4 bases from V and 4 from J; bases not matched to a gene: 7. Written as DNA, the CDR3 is TGTGCCAGCAGCTCCCCGGGACAGTCAAATCAGCCCCAGCATTTT. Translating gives CASSSPGQSNQPQHF. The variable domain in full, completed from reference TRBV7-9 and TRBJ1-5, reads DTGVSQNPRHKITKRGQNVTFRCDPISEHNRLYWYRQTLGQGPEFLTYFQNEAQLEKSRLLSDRFSAERPKGSFSTLEIQRTEQGDSAMYLCASSSPGQSNQPQHFGDGTRLSIL.

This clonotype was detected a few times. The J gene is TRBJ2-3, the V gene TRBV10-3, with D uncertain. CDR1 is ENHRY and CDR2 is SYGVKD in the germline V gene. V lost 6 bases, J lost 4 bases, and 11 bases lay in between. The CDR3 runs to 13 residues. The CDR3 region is CAISKGASDTQYF. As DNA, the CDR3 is TGTGCCATCAGCAAGGGCGCGTCAGATACGCAGTATTTT.

CDR3 amino acids: CASSPGGTSGNEQFF. The CDR3 nucleotides are TGTGCCAGCAGCCCCGGGGGGACTAGCGGGAATGAGCAGTTCTTC. The chain recombines TRBV7-7 with TRBJ2-1, with 12 bases lining up with TRBD2. The CDR3 sequence is 15 residues long. Germline V CDR1 and CDR2: SSHAT, FNYEAQ (reference sequence). V trimming: 5 bases; J trimming: 7 bases; junction bases outside the gene matches: 6.

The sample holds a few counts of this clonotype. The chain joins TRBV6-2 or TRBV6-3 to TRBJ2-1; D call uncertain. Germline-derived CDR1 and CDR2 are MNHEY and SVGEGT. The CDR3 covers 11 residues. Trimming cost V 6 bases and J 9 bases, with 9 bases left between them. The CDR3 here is CASSLQSEQFF. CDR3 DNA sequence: TGTGCCAGCAGCTTACAGTCTGAGCAGTTCTTC.

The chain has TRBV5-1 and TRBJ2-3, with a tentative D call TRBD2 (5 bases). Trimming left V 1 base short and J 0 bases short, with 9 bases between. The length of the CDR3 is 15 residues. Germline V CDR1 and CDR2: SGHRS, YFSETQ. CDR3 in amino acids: CASSLYPGSTDTQYF. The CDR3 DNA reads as TGCGCCAGCAGCTTGTATCCGGGGAGCACAGATACGCAGTATTTT. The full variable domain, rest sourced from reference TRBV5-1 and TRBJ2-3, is KAGVTQTPRYLIKTRGQQVTLSCSPISGHRSVSWYQQTPGQGLQFLFEYFSETQRNKGNFPGRFSGRQFSNSRSEMNVSTLELGDSALYLCASSLYPGSTDTQYFGPGTRLTVL.

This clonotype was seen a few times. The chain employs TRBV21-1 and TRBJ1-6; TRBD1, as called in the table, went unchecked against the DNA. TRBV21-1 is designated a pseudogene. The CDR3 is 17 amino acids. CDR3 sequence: CASSKALDGTGFSPLHF. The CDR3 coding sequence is TGTGCCAGCAGCAAAGCGCTCGACGGGACAGGGTTTTCACCCCTCCACTTT.

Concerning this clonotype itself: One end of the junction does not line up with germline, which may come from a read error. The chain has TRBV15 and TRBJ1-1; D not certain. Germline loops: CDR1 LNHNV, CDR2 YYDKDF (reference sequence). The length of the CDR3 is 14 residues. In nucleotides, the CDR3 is TGTGCCGCCAGCAGAGATGGACTGAACACTGAAGCTTTCTTT. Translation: CAASRDGLNTEAFF.

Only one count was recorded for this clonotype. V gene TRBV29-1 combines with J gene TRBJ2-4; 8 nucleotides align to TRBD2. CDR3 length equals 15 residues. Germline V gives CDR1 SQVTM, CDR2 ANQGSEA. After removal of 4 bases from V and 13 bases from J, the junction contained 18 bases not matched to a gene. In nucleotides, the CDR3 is TGCAGCGTTGCGGGGGGGACCCCCGCCCCCTACGGGCAGTACTTC. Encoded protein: CSVAGGTPAPYGQYF.